This T cell receptor (beta chain) derives from a study of T cells and copy number aberrations in small-cell lung cancer. This CDR3 contains 15 residues. Losses at the gene ends were 6 bases for V and 5 bases for J; bases not matched to a gene: 5. The V gene's germline CDR1 is LNHDA and CDR2 SQIVND (reference sequence). Sequenced by immunoSEQ multiplex PCR; TCRdb stores in-frame clones only, minus some. The sample lists more than 2,000 clones, 82% occurring once. The specimen was normal tissue next to the tumor. This clonotype was sampled from a woman aged 45-59 years with small cell lung cancer. The chain carries TRBV19 and TRBJ2-1, with 12 bases identical to TRBD2. The CDR3 region has the DNA TGTGCCAGTAGCAAAAGGACTAGCGGGAACAATGAGCAGTTCTTC. Translation gives CASSKRTSGNNEQFF.